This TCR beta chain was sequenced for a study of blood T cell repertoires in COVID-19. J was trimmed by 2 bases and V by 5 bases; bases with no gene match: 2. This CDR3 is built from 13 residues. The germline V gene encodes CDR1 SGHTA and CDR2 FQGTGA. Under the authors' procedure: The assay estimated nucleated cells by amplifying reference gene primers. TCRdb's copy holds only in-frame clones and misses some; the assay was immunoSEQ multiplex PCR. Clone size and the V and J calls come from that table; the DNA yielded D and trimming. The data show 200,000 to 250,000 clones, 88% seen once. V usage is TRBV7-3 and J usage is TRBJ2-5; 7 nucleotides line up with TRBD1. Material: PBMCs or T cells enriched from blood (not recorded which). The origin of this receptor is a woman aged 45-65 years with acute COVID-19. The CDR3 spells CASSPGQQETQYF. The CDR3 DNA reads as TGTGCCAGCAGCCCGGGACAGCAAGAGACCCAGTACTTC.